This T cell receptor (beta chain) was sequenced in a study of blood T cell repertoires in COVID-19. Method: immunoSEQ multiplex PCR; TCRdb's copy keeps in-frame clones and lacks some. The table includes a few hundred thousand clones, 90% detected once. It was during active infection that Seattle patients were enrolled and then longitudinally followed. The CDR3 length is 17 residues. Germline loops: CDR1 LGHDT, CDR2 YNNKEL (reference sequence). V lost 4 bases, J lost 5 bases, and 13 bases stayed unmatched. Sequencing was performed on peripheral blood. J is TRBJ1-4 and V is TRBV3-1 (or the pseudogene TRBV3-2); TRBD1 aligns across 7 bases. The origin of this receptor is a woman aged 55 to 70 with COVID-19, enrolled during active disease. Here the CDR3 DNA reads TGTGCCAGCAGCCTCACACAGGGGCGAGCCCCAAATGAAAAACTGTTTTTT. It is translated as CASSLTQGRAPNEKLFF.